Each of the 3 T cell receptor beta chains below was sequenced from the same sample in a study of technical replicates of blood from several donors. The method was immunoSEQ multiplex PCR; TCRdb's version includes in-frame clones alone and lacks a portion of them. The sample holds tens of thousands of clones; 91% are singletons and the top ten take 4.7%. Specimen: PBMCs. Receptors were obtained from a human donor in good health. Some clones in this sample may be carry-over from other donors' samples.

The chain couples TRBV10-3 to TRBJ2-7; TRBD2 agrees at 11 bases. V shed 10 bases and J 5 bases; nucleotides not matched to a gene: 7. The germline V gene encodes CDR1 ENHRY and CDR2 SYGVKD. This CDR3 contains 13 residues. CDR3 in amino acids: CATTSGSPNEQYF. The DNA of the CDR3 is TGTGCCACCACTAGCGGGAGCCCAAACGAGCAGTACTTC.

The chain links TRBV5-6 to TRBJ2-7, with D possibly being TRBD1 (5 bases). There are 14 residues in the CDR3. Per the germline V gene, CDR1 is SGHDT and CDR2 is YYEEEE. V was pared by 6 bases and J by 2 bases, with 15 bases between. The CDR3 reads CASTWGTGTYEQYF. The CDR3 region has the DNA TGTGCCAGCACCTGGGGCACGGGCACCTACGAGCAGTACTTC.

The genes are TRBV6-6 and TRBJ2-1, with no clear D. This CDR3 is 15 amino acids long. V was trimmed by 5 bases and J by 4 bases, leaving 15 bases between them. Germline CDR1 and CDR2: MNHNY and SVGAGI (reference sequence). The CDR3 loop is CASSTPLAGYNEQFF. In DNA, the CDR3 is TGTGCCAGCAGTACCCCTTTAGCCGGGTACAATGAGCAGTTCTTC.